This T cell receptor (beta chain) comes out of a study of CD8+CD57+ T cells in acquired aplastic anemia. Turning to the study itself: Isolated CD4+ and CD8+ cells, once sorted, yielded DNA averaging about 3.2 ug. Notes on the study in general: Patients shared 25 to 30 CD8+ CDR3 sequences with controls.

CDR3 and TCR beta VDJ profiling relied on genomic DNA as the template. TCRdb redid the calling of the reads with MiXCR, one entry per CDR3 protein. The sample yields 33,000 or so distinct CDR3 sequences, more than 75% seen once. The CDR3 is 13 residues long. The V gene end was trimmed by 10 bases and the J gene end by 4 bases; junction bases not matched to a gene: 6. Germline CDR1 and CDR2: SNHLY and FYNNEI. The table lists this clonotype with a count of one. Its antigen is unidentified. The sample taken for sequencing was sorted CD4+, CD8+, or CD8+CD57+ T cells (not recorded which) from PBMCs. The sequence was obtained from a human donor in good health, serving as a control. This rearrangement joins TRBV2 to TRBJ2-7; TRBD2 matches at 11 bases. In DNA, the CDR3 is TGTGCCAACATGCTAGCGGGAGGATACGAGCAGTACTTC. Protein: CANMLAGGYEQYF.